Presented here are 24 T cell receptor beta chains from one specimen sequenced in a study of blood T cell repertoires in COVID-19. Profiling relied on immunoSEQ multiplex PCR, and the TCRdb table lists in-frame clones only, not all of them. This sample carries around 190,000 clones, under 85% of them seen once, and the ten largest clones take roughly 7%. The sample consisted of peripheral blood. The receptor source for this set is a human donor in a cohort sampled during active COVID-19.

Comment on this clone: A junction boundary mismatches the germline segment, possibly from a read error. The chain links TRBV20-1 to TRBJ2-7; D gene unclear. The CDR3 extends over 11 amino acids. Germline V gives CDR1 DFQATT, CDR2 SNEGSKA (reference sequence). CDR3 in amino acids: CSARSQTDLDF. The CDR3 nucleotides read TGCAGTGCTAGATCCCAGACTGACCTGGACTTC.

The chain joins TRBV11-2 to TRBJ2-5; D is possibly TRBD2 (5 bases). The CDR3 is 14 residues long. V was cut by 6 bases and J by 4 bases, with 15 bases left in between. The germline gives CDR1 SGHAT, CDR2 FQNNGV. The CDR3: CASSPTRDRETQYF. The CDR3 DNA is TGTGCCAGCAGTCCAACTAGGGATAGAGAGACCCAGTACTTC.

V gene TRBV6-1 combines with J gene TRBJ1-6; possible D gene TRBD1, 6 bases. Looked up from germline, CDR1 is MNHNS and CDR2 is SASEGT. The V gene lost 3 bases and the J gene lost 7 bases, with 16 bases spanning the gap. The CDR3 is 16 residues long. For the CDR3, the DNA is TGTGCCAGCAGTGACCCCCCGGCAGGGGACAATTCACCCCTCCACTTT. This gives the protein CASSDPPAGDNSPLHF.

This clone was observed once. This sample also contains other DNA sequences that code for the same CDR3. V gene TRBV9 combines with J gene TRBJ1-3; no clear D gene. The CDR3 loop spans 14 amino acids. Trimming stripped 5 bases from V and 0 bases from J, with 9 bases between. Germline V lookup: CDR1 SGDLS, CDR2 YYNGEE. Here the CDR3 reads CASSRPGSGNTIYF. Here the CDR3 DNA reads TGTGCCAGCAGTCGTCCAGGCTCTGGAAACACCATATATTTT.

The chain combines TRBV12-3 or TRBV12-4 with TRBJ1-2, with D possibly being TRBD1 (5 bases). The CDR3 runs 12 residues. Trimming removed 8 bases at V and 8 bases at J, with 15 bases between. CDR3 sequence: CASSLGAGGYTF. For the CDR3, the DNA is TGTGCCAGCTCATTAGGGGCCGGAGGCTACACCTTC.

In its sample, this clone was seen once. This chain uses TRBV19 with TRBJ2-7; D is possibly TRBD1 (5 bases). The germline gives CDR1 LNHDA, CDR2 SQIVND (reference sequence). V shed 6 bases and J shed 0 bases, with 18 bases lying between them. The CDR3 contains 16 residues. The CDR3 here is CASRDLTETSSYEQYF. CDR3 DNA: TGTGCCAGTAGAGACCTGACAGAAACCAGCTCCTACGAGCAGTACTTC.

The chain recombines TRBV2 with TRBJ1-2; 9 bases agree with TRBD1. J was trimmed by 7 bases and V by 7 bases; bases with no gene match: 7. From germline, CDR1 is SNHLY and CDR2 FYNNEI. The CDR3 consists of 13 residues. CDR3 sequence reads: CASKQGAQVGYTF. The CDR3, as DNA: TGTGCCAGCAAACAGGGGGCGCAAGTTGGCTACACCTTC.

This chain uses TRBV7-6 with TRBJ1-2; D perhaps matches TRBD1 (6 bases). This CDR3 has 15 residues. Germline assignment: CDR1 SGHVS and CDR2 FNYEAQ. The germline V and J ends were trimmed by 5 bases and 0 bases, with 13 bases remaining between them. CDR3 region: CASSPQGPANYGYTF. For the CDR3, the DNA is TGTGCCAGCAGCCCACAGGGACCGGCTAACTATGGCTACACCTTC.

The CDR3, as DNA: TGCGCCAGCAGCTTGGGTGCCCTTCAGCGGGGGAGCACAGATACGCAGTATTTT. Its translation is CASSLGALQRGSTDTQYF. The chain couples TRBV5-1 to TRBJ2-3; 8 bases fit TRBD2. The ends lost 0 bases at V and 0 bases at J; junction bases unmatched: 9. The germline CDR1 and CDR2 sequences are SGHRS and YFSETQ. The CDR3 loop spans 18 amino acids.

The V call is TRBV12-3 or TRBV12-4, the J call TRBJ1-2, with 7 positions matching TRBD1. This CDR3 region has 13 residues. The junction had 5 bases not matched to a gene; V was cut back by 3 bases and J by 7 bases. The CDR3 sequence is CASSFTGAGGYTF. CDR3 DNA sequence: TGTGCCAGCAGTTTTACAGGGGCCGGTGGCTACACCTTC.

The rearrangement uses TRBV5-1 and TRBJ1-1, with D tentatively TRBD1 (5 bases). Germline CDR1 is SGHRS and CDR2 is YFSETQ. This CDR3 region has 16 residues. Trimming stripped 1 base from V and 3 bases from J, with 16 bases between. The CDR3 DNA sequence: TGCGCCAGCAGCTTGACCCGACAGACCACGGACACTGAAGCTTTCTTT. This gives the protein CASSLTRQTTDTEAFF.

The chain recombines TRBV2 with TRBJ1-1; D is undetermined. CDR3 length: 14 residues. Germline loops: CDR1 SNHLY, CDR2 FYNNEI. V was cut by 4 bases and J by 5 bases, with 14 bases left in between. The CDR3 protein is CASSGLRGGTEAFF. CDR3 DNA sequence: TGTGCCAGCAGTGGTTTACGGGGAGGGACTGAAGCTTTCTTT. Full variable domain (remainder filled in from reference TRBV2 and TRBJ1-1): EPEVTQTPSHQVTQMGQEVILRCVPISNHLYFYWYRQILGQKVEFLVSFYNNEISEKSEIFDDQFSVERPDGSNFTLKIRSTKLEDSAMYFCASSGLRGGTEAFFGQGTRLTVV.

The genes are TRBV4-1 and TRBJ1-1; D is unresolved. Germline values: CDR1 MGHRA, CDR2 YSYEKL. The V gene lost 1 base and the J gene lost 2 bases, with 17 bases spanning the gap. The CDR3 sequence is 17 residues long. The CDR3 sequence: CASSQVRVTLTNTEAFF. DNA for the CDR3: TGCGCCAGCAGCCAAGTGAGGGTTACCCTTACCAACACTGAAGCTTTCTTT.

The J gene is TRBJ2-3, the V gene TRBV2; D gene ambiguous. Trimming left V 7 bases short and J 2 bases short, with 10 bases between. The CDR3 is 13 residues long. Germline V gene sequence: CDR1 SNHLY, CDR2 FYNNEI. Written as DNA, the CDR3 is TGTGCCAGCAATAGTCGATACACAGATACGCAGTATTTT. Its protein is CASNSRYTDTQYF.

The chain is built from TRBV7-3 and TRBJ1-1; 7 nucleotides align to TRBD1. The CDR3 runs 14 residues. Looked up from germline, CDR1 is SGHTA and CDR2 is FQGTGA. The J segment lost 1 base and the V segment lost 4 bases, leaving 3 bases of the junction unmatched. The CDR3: CASSSTGPNTEAFF. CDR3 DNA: TGTGCCAGCAGCTCGACAGGGCCGAACACTGAAGCTTTCTTT.

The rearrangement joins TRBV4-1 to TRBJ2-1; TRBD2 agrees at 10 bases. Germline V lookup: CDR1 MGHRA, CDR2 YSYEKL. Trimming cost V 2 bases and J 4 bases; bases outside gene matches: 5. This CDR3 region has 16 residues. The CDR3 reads CASSQIERGGYNEQFF. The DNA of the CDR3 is TGCGCCAGCAGCCAAATCGAGCGGGGGGGTTACAATGAGCAGTTCTTC.

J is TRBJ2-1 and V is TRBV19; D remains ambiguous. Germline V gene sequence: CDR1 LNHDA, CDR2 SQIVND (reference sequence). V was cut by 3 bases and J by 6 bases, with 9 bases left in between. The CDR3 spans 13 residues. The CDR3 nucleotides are TGTGCCAGTAGTATTTCAGGATTCAATGAGCAGTTCTTC. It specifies CASSISGFNEQFF. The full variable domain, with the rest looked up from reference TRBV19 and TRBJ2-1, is DGGITQSPKYLFRKEGQNVTLSCEQNLNHDAMYWYRQDPGQGLRLIYYSQIVNDFQKGDIAEGYSVSREKKESFPLTVTSAQKNPTAFYLCASSISGFNEQFFGPGTRLTVL.

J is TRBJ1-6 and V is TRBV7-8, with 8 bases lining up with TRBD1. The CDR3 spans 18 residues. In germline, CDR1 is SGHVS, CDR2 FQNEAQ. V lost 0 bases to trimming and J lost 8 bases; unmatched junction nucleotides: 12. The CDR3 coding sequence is TGTGCCAGCAGCTTAGCGTCAGTCAGGACAGGGAGCCATTCACCCCTCCACTTT. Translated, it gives CASSLASVRTGSHSPLHF.

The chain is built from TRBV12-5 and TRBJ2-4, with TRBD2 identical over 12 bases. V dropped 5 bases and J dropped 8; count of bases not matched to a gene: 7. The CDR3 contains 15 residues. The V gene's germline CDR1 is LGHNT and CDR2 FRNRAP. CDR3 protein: CASGPSSGGADIQYF. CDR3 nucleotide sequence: TGTGCTAGTGGTCCCTCTAGCGGGGGGGCGGACATTCAGTACTTC.

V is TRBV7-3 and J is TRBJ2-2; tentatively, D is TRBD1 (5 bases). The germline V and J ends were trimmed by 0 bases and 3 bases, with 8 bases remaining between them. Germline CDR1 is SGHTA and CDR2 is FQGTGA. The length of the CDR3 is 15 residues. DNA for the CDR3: TGTGCCAGCAGCTTAACCGCAGGGCACACCGGGGAGCTGTTTTTT. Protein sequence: CASSLTAGHTGELFF.

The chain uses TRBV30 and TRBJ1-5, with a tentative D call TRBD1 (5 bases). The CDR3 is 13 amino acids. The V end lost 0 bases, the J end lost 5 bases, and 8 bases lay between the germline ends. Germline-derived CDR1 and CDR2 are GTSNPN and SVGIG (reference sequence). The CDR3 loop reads CAWSVGAHQPQHF. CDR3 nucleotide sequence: TGTGCCTGGAGTGTTGGGGCCCATCAGCCCCAGCATTTT.

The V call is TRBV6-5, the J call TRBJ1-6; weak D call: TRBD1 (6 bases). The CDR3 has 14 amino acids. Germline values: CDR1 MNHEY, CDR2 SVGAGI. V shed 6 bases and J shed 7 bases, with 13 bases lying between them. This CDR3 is CASRLRQENSPLHF. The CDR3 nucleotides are TGTGCCAGCAGGCTCCGACAGGAAAATTCACCCCTCCACTTT.

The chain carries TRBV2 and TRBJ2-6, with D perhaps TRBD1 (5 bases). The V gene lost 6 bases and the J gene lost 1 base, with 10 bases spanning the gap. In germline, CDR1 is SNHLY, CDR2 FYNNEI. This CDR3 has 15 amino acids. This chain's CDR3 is CASRGDRSGANVLTF. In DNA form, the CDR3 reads TGTGCCAGCAGGGGTGACAGATCTGGGGCCAACGTCCTGACTTTC. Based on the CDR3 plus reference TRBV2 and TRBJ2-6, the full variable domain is EPEVTQTPSHQVTQMGQEVILRCVPISNHLYFYWYRQILGQKVEFLVSFYNNEISEKSEIFDDQFSVERPDGSNFTLKIRSTKLEDSAMYFCASRGDRSGANVLTFGAGSRLTVL.

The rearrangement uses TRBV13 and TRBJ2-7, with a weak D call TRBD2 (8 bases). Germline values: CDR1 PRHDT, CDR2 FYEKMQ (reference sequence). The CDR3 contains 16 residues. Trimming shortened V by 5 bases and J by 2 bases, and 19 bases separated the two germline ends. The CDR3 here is CASSLGGVGGPYEQYF. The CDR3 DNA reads TGTGCCAGCAGCCTCGGGGGGGTAGGGGGCCCCTACGAGCAGTACTTC. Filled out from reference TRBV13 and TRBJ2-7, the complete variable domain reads AAGVIQSPRHLIKEKRETATLKCYPIPRHDTVYWYQQGPGQDPQFLISFYEKMQSDKGSIPDRFSAQQFSDYHSELNMSSLELGDSALYFCASSLGGVGGPYEQYFGPGTRLTVT.